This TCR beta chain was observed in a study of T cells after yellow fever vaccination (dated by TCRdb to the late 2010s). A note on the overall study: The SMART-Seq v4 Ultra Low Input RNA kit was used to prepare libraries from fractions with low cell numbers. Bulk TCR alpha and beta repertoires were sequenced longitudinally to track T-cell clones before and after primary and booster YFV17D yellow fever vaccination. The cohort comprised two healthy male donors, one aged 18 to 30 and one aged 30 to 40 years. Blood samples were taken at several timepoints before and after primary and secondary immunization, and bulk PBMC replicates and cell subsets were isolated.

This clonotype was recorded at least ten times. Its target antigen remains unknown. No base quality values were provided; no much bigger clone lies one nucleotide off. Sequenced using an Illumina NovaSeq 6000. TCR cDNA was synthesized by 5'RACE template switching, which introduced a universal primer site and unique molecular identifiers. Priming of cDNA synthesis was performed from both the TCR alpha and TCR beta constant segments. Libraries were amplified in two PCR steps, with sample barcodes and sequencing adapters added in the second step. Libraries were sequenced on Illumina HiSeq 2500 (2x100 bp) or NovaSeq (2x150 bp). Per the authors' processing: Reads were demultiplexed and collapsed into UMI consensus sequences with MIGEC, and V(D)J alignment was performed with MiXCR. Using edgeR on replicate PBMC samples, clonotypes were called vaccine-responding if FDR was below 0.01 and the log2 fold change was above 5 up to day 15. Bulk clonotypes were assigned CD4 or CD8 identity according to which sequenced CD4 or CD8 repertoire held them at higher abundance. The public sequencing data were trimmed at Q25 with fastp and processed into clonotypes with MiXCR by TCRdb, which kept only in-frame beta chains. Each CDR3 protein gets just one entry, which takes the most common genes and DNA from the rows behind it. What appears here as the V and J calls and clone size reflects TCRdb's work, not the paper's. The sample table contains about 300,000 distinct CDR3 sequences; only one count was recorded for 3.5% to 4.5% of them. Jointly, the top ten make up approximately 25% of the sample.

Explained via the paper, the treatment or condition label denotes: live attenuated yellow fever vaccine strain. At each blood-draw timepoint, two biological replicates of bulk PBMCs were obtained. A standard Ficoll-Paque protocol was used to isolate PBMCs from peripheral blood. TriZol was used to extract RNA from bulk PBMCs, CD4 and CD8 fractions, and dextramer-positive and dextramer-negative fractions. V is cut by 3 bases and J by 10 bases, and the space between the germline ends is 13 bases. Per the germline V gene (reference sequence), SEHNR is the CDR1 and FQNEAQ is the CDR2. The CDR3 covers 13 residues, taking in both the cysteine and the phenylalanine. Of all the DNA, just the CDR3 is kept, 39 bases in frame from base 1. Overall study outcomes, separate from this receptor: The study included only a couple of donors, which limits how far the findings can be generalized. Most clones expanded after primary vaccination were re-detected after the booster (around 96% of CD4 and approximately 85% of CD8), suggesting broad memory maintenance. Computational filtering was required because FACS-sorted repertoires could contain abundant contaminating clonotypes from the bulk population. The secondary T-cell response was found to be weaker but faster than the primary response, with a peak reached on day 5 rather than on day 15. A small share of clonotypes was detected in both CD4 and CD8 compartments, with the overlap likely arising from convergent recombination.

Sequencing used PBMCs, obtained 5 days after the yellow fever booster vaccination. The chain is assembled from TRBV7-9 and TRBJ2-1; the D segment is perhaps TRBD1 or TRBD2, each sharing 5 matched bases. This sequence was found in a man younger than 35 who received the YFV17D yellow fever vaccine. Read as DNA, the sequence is TGTGCCAGCAGCTTTGAGCCGAGGGGAGAGCAGTTCTTC. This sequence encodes CASSFEPRGEQFF.